A single sample is the source of the 9 T cell receptor beta chains below, sequenced in a study of T cell repertoires in cytomegalovirus infection. One entry per CDR3 protein, called by TCRdb with MiXCR from the reads. The sample records approximately 400,000 distinct CDR3 sequences, approximately 33% being singletons. The material sequenced was PBMCs. Receptor source: a human donor in good health (CMV status not recorded). Some clones in this sample may be carry-over from other donors' samples.

The CDR3 loop is CASSYSWPGGGTEAFF. The CDR3 region has the DNA TGTGCCAGCAGTTACTCTTGGCCCGGAGGTGGCACTGAAGCTTTCTTT. V is TRBV6-8 and J is TRBJ1-1; D not resolved. This CDR3 is built from 16 residues. Germline V gene data show CDR1 as MNHGY and CDR2 as SAAAGT. The V end was cut by 0 bases, the J end by 4 bases, with 15 bases between.

This clonotype came up a few times. The gene calls are TRBV5-4 and TRBJ2-2; tentative D call: TRBD1 (5 bases). The CDR3 contains 15 residues. The germline V and J ends were trimmed by 0 bases and 4 bases, with 10 bases remaining between them. Germline V gene lookup returns CDR1 SGHNT and CDR2 YYREEE (reference sequence). The CDR3 DNA sequence: TGTGCCAGCAGCTTGGGAAAGGGGATCACCGGGGAGCTGTTTTTT. It yields the protein CASSLGKGITGELFF. The full variable domain, in which reference TRBV5-4 and TRBJ2-2 provide the parts outside the CDR3, is ETGVTQSPTHLIKTRGQQVTLRCSSQSGHNTVSWYQQALGQGPQFIFQYYREEENGRGNFPPRFSGLQFPNYSSELNVNALELDDSALYLCASSLGKGITGELFFGEGSRLTVL.

The rearrangement joins TRBV12-3 or TRBV12-4 to TRBJ1-3; D unresolved. This CDR3 spans 15 amino acids. V gave up 1 base and J gave up 0 bases, with 7 bases separating them. CDR3 protein: CASSLGSASGNTIYF. The CDR3 coding sequence is TGTGCCAGCAGTTTAGGTTCGGCCTCTGGAAACACCATATATTTT.

The chain is built from TRBV4-3 and TRBJ2-7, with TRBD2 identical over 9 bases. This CDR3 is 15 amino acids long. Germline V gene data show CDR1 as LGHNA and CDR2 as YSLEER. Trimming removed 3 bases from V and 6 bases from J; junction bases left unmatched: 9. CDR3 nucleotide sequence: TGCGCCAGCAGCCACTCCGCCGGGACTAGCACCGAGCAGTACTTC. This codes for CASSHSAGTSTEQYF.

This clonotype was recorded a few times. The genes are TRBV11-1 and TRBJ1-1; D unresolved. CDR1 and CDR2 (germline): SGHAT, FQDESV (reference sequence). V lost 2 bases, J lost 0 bases, and 10 bases lay in between. There are 15 residues in the CDR3. CDR3 sequence (DNA): TGTGCCAGCAGCTTATTGGGCGGGTTGAACACTGAAGCTTTCTTT. It yields the protein CASSLLGGLNTEAFF.

This clonotype was counted ten times or more. V and J are TRBV7-9 and TRBJ2-5, with D unclear. V gave up 5 bases and J gave up 3 bases, with 19 bases separating them. This CDR3 region has 16 residues. The germline V gene encodes CDR1 SEHNR and CDR2 FQNEAQ (reference sequence). CDR3 sequence: CASSRSAIRMEETQYF. CDR3 bases: TGTGCCAGCAGCCGGAGCGCGATAAGGATGGAAGAGACCCAGTACTTC. Based on the CDR3 plus reference TRBV7-9 and TRBJ2-5, the full variable domain is DTGVSQNPRHKITKRGQNVTFRCDPISEHNRLYWYRQTLGQGPEFLTYFQNEAQLEKSRLLSDRFSAERPKGSFSTLEIQRTEQGDSAMYLCASSRSAIRMEETQYFGPGTRLLVL.

This clonotype was observed at least ten times. V and J are TRBV6-2 or TRBV6-3 and TRBJ2-1; possible D gene TRBD2, 7 bases. The CDR3 spans 18 residues. CDR1 and CDR2 from the germline V gene are MNHEY and SVGEGT. Trimming pared 6 bases from V and 0 bases from J, leaving 21 bases between. The CDR3 here is CASRRGGVGGPSYNEQFF. CDR3 nucleotides: TGTGCCAGCAGAAGAGGGGGGGTCGGCGGGCCCTCCTACAATGAGCAGTTCTTC.

This chain connects TRBV20-1 to TRBJ1-2; D is uncertain. CDR1 DFQATT and CDR2 SNEGSKA come from the germline V gene (reference sequence). The CDR3 is made up of 14 amino acids. Trimming removed 3 bases at V and 5 bases at J, with 16 bases between. This CDR3 reads CSASSKSSGYGYTF. CDR3 in DNA: TGCAGTGCTAGCTCAAAGTCCTCGGGATATGGCTACACCTTC.

This clonotype was counted at least ten times. V and J are TRBV7-2 and TRBJ1-5; D not certain. CDR3 length: 14 amino acids. Germline V gene sequence: CDR1 SGHTA, CDR2 FQGNSA. Between the trimmed V and J ends, which lost 0 bases and 4 bases, there was a span of 7 bases. CDR3 sequence: CASSLARPNQPQHF. CDR3 in DNA: TGTGCCAGCAGCTTAGCCAGGCCGAATCAGCCCCAGCATTTT.